What follows are 28 T cell receptor beta chains derived from one specimen sequenced in a study of blood T cell repertoires in COVID-19. TCRdb's table, derived via immunoSEQ multiplex PCR, lists solely in-frame clones and lacks some. The top ten clones hold about 6.8% of a sample with a few hundred thousand clones, around 89% of them seen once. The sequencing input was peripheral blood. All receptors derive from a man between 18 and 29 years old who had recovered from COVID-19.

This chain uses TRBV7-2 with TRBJ2-5; D possibly corresponds to TRBD1 (6 bases). Germline CDR1 and CDR2: SGHTA and FQGNSA. The CDR3 loop spans 14 amino acids. V was trimmed by 4 bases and J by 2 bases, leaving 11 bases between them. The CDR3 DNA is TGTGCCAGCAGCTCACAGGGTTCTCAAGAGACCCAGTACTTC. It encodes CASSSQGSQETQYF.

V is TRBV11-2 and J is TRBJ2-1; 7 nucleotides agree with TRBD1. CDR1 and CDR2 (germline): SGHAT, FQNNGV. The J segment lost 8 bases and the V segment lost 5 bases, leaving 9 bases of the junction unmatched. This CDR3 region has 14 residues. The CDR3 DNA is TGTGCCAGCAGCCAACAAAGAGGGGGCGATGAGCAGTTCTTC. Translation: CASSQQRGGDEQFF.

The CDR3 DNA follows: TGTGCCAGCAGCCGCGGGACAGATACTAACTATGGCTACACCTTC. This codes for CASSRGTDTNYGYTF. The genes are TRBV4-2 and TRBJ1-2, with 7 positions matching TRBD1. J gave up 0 bases and V 4 bases, and 5 bases lay outside the gene matches. Per germline, CDR1 LGHNA and CDR2 YNFKEQ. The length of the CDR3 is 15 residues.

V usage is TRBV5-1 and J usage is TRBJ2-7, with a possible D match to TRBD2 (5 bases). Germline CDR1 reads SGHRS; CDR2 reads YFSETQ. This CDR3 spans 14 amino acids. Trimming took off 2 bases at V and 0 bases at J, with 9 bases between the two ends. The CDR3 nucleotides read TGCGCCAGCAGCTTATTCCGGGACTCCTACGAGCAGTACTTC. This sequence encodes CASSLFRDSYEQYF. Looking up the rest from reference TRBV5-1 and TRBJ2-7 gives the full variable domain: KAGVTQTPRYLIKTRGQQVTLSCSPISGHRSVSWYQQTPGQGLQFLFEYFSETQRNKGNFPGRFSGRQFSNSRSEMNVSTLELGDSALYLCASSLFRDSYEQYFGPGTRLTVT.

The chain uses TRBV4-2 and TRBJ2-5; 9 nucleotides agree with TRBD2. This CDR3 spans 15 amino acids. J lost 5 bases, V lost 0 bases, and 4 bases had no gene match. Per germline, CDR1 LGHNA and CDR2 YNFKEQ. In DNA, the CDR3 is TGTGCCAGCAGCCAAGAAGGGACTAGCTTGGAGACCCAGTACTTC. This sequence encodes CASSQEGTSLETQYF.

The chain employs TRBV19 and TRBJ2-3; D is unclear. CDR3 length: 12 amino acids. Per germline, CDR1 LNHDA and CDR2 SQIVND (reference sequence). Between the trimmed V and J ends, which lost 5 bases and 3 bases, there was a span of 6 bases. As DNA, the CDR3 is TGTGCCAGTAGTGACTGGACAGATACGCAGTATTTT. Its protein product is CASSDWTDTQYF.

The chain employs TRBV27 and TRBJ2-2, with 8 positions matching TRBD1. From germline, CDR1 is MNHEY and CDR2 SMNVEV (reference sequence). The CDR3 is 14 residues long. V was pared by 6 bases and J by 1 base, with 1 base of the junction left unmatched. The CDR3 reads CASRQGGNTGELFF. DNA of the CDR3: TGTGCCAGCAGACAGGGGGGGAACACCGGGGAGCTGTTTTTT.

This chain connects TRBV12-3 or TRBV12-4 to TRBJ2-7; no clear D gene. CDR3 length equals 12 residues. Trimming pared 5 bases from V and 3 bases from J, leaving 8 bases between. As DNA, the CDR3 is TGTGCCAGCAGTCCCGTAGTCTACGAGCAGTACTTC. As protein: CASSPVVYEQYF.

This clone occurred once. This chain joins TRBV11-3 and TRBJ2-1, with 16 bases identical to TRBD2. The J segment lost 0 bases and the V segment lost 3 bases, leaving 2 bases of the junction unmatched. Germline assignment: CDR1 SGHNT and CDR2 YENEEA. The CDR3 length is 18 residues. CDR3 sequence: CASSLGLAGGSSYNEQFF. CDR3 coding DNA: TGTGCCAGCAGCTTGGGACTAGCGGGAGGGAGCTCCTACAATGAGCAGTTCTTC.

The chain employs TRBV19 and TRBJ1-5; TRBD1 matches at 7 bases. Germline V lookup: CDR1 LNHDA, CDR2 SQIVND (reference sequence). The CDR3 totals 13 residues. Trimming at V came to 7 bases and at J to 7 bases, leaving 7 bases not matched to a gene. CDR3 in DNA: TGTGCCAGTACTAAGGGGGCCAGCCAGCCCCAGCATTTT. Translation: CASTKGASQPQHF.

As regards this clone: Other DNA sequences in this specimen translate into the identical CDR3. CDR3 bases: TGTGCCAGCAGCGCCGGACAGGGAGAGACCCAGTACTTC. This gives the protein CASSAGQGETQYF. The chain combines TRBV9 with TRBJ2-5; 8 bases line up with TRBD1. With V trimmed by 3 bases and J by 4 bases, 2 bases remained unmatched. CDR3 length: 13 amino acids. Germline V gene sequence: CDR1 SGDLS, CDR2 YYNGEE.

The CDR3 bases are TGTGCCAGCAGGTTCAGGTTTGAACAGCCCCAGCATTTT. Encoded protein: CASRFRFEQPQHF. The chain is built from TRBV6-5 and TRBJ1-5; the D is unclear. V lost 6 bases and J lost 7, with 13 bases in between. In germline, CDR1 is MNHEY, CDR2 SVGAGI. The CDR3 has 13 amino acids.

V usage is TRBV25-1 and J usage is TRBJ2-3; D may be TRBD2 (5 bases). The V gene's germline CDR1 is MGHDK and CDR2 SYGVNS. This CDR3 comprises 11 residues. The V and J ends lost 10 bases and 5 bases respectively, with 10 bases between them. This CDR3 is CATLLGDTQYF. The CDR3 DNA is TGTGCCACCCTACTAGGAGATACGCAGTATTTT.

The chain has TRBV5-1 and TRBJ2-3, with 13 bases lining up with TRBD2. The junction had 5 bases not matched to a gene; V was cut back by 0 bases and J by 1 base. Looked up from germline, CDR1 is SGHRS and CDR2 is YFSETQ. CDR3 length equals 18 residues. The DNA of the CDR3 is TGCGCCAGCAGCTTGGAACTAGCGGGAGGGCCGGGCACAGATACGCAGTATTTT. Its translation: CASSLELAGGPGTDTQYF. Full variable domain (missing parts from reference TRBV5-1 and TRBJ2-3): KAGVTQTPRYLIKTRGQQVTLSCSPISGHRSVSWYQQTPGQGLQFLFEYFSETQRNKGNFPGRFSGRQFSNSRSEMNVSTLELGDSALYLCASSLELAGGPGTDTQYFGPGTRLTVL.

This chain joins TRBV9 and TRBJ2-3; tentative D call: TRBD2 (5 bases). The V end lost 4 bases, the J end lost 4 bases, and 19 bases lay between the germline ends. This CDR3 comprises 16 residues. Germline CDR1 is SGDLS and CDR2 is YYNGEE. The CDR3 DNA sequence: TGTGCCAGCAGCCCCTTGGGAGCGCGGGTTCCAGATACGCAGTATTTT. Translated: CASSPLGARVPDTQYF.

The chain recombines TRBV18 with TRBJ1-1; possible D gene TRBD1, 6 bases. Trimming took 5 bases from V and 7 from J, leaving 14 bases between them. This CDR3 has 13 residues. Germline V lookup: CDR1 KGHSH, CDR2 LQKENI. Here the CDR3 DNA reads TGTGCCAGCTCAACGGACAGTCGGGGTGAAGCTTTCTTT. It specifies CASSTDSRGEAFF.

This clone was found once. The chain has TRBV11-2 and TRBJ1-6; perhaps TRBD1 as D (5 bases). V shed 5 bases and J shed 5 bases, with 13 bases lying between them. This CDR3 region has 15 residues. Germline loops: CDR1 SGHAT, CDR2 FQNNGV. In DNA form, the CDR3 reads TGTGCCAGCAGCCCGCGGGACGGAGATAATTCACCCCTCCACTTT. Translated: CASSPRDGDNSPLHF. The whole variable domain, filled in from reference TRBV11-2 and TRBJ1-6, reads EAGVAQSPRYKIIEKRQSVAFWCNPISGHATLYWYQQILGQGPKLLIQFQNNGVVDDSQLPKDRFSAERLKGVDSTLKIQPAKLEDSAVYLCASSPRDGDNSPLHFGNGTRLTVT.

V gene TRBV3-1 (or the pseudogene TRBV3-2) combines with J gene TRBJ1-1, with no clear D. The CDR3 covers 14 residues. V shed 0 bases and J shed 1 base, with 6 bases lying between them. Germline CDR1 and CDR2: LGHDT and YNNKEL (reference sequence). The CDR3 sequence is CASSQDLRNTEAFF. CDR3 in DNA: TGTGCCAGCAGCCAAGATCTCAGGAACACTGAAGCTTTCTTT.

The chain couples TRBV9 to TRBJ2-5, with 11 bases fitting TRBD2. Germline values: CDR1 SGDLS, CDR2 YYNGEE. This CDR3 comprises 15 residues. Trimming removed 4 bases from V and 1 base from J; junction bases left unmatched: 3. CDR3 DNA: TGTGCCAGCAGCACTAGCGGGGGCCCCCAAGAGACCCAGTACTTC. It codes for CASSTSGGPQETQYF.

The CDR3 is CASSSHPSPTDTQYF. The DNA for the CDR3 is TGTGCCAGCAGCTCACACCCCTCCCCCACAGATACGCAGTATTTT. This rearrangement joins TRBV7-6 to TRBJ2-3; D is uncertain. CDR3 length: 15 residues. Trimming cost V 4 bases and J 2 bases, with 13 bases left between them. Germline CDR1 reads SGHVS; CDR2 reads FNYEAQ.

This chain uses TRBV5-1 with TRBJ1-3, with TRBD1 as a possible D gene (5 bases). The length of the CDR3 is 15 residues. V was cut by 3 bases and J by 2 bases, with 12 bases left in between. Germline values: CDR1 SGHRS, CDR2 YFSETQ. CDR3: CASSSDGGPGNTIYF. The CDR3, as DNA: TGCGCCAGCAGCTCGGACGGGGGACCTGGAAACACCATATATTTT.

V is TRBV6-5 and J is TRBJ1-3; D is uncertain. The ends were cut back, 8 bases at V and 2 bases at J, with 4 bases in the middle. The germline CDR1 and CDR2 sequences are MNHEY and SVGAGI. The CDR3 covers 11 residues. The CDR3 coding sequence is TGTGCCAGCTCCGCTGGAAACACCATATATTTT. Translating gives CASSAGNTIYF.

V gene TRBV6-5 combines with J gene TRBJ2-2; D is undetermined. CDR3 length equals 11 residues. V dropped 6 bases and J dropped 4 bases, with 3 bases sitting between them. Germline CDR1 and CDR2: MNHEY and SVGAGI. The CDR3 here is CASSFTGELFF. In DNA form, the CDR3 reads TGTGCCAGCAGCTTCACCGGGGAGCTGTTTTTT.

V gene TRBV29-1 combines with J gene TRBJ1-4; 7 bases are a match to TRBD1. Germline-derived CDR1 and CDR2 are SQVTM and ANQGSEA. The CDR3 extends over 16 amino acids. The V and J ends lost 5 bases and 0 bases, in that order; junction bases with no gene match: 9. The CDR3 DNA follows: TGCAGCGTTTTTGTTAGGCAGGGGGCAACTAATGAAAAACTGTTTTTT. Translation gives CSVFVRQGATNEKLFF.

The chain is built from TRBV6-4 and TRBJ2-7, with 8 bases fitting TRBD1. The V gene's germline CDR1 is MRHNA and CDR2 SNTAGT. The CDR3 length is 12 residues. Trimming at V came to 9 bases and at J to 6 bases, leaving 7 bases not matched to a gene. The CDR3 DNA is TGTGCCAGGGACAGGGCGGCTCGCGAGCAGTACTTC. Translation: CARDRAAREQYF.

The chain carries TRBV10-1 and TRBJ1-1; maybe TRBD1 (5 bases). Germline loops: CDR1 WNHNN, CDR2 SYGVQD (reference sequence). V dropped 3 bases and J dropped 1 base, with 6 bases sitting between them. This CDR3 has 13 residues. CDR3 loop: CASSDRENTEAFF. The DNA for the CDR3 is TGCGCCAGCAGTGACAGGGAGAACACTGAAGCTTTCTTT.

About this clone itself: At one of its ends the junction is not consistent with the germline gene, which may arise from a read error. The chain links TRBV7-7 to TRBJ2-5; tentative D call: TRBD2 (7 bases). Germline lookup yields CDR1 SSHAT and CDR2 FNYEAQ (reference sequence). The CDR3 runs to 15 residues. The CDR3 nucleotides are TGTGCTAGCAGCTTAAGGGGGGGGGTACAAGAGACCCAGTACTTC. Residues: CASSLRGGVQETQYF.

The chain has TRBV29-1 and TRBJ1-2; perhaps TRBD1 as D (5 bases). Trimming took 0 bases from V and 2 from J, leaving 13 bases between them. CDR3 length equals 15 residues. The germline V gene encodes CDR1 SQVTM and CDR2 ANQGSEA. The CDR3 nucleotides are TGCAGCGTTGAAGATAATAAAGGGGCCAACTATGGCTACACCTTC. It encodes CSVEDNKGANYGYTF.